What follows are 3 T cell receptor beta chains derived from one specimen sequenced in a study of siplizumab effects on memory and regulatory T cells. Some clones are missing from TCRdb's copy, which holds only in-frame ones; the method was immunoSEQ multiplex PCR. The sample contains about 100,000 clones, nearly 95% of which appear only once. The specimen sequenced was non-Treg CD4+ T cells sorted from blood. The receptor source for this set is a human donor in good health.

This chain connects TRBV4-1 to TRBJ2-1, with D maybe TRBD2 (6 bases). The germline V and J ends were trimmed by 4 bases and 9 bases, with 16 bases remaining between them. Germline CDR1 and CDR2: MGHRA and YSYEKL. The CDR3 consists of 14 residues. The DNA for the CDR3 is TGCGCCAGCAGCCTAGAGGCAAAAGCGGGTGAGCAGTTCTTC. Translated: CASSLEAKAGEQFF.

The CDR3 region is CASSPGLRDYGYTF. The CDR3 bases are TGTGCCAGCAGTCCGGGTCTCCGGGACTATGGCTACACCTTC. The V gene is TRBV6-5, the J gene TRBJ1-2; D gene uncertain. CDR1 is MNHEY, CDR2 SVGAGI, per germline. V shed 5 bases and J shed 3 bases, with 13 bases lying between them. The CDR3 spans 14 residues.

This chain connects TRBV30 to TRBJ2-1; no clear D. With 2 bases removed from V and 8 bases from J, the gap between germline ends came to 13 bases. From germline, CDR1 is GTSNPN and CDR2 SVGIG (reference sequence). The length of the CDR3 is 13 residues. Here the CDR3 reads CAWSSGGGDEQFF. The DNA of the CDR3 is TGTGCCTGGAGTAGTGGCGGTGGGGATGAGCAGTTCTTC.